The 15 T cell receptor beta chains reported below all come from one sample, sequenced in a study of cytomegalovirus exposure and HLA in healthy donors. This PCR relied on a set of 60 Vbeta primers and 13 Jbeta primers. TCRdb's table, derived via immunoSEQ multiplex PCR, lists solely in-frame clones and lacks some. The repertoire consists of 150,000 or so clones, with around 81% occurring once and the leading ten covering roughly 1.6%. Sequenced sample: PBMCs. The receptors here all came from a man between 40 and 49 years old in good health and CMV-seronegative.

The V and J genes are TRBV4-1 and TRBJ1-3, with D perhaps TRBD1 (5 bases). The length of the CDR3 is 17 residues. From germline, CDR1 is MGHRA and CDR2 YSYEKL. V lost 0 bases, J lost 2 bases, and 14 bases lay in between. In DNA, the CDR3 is TGCGCCAGCAGCCAAGACGCCTCGGGGGGAACTGGAAACACCATATATTTT. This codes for CASSQDASGGTGNTIYF.

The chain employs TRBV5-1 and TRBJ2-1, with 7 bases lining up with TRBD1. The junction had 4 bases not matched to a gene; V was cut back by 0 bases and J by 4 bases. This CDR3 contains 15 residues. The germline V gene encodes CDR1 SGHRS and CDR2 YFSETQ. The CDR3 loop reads CASSLGQGDYNEQFF. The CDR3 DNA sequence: TGCGCCAGCAGCTTGGGACAGGGAGATTACAATGAGCAGTTCTTC.

The CDR3 nucleotides are TGTGCCAGCAGCCCGAGCGAGGGCCGAAACGAGCAGTACGTC. This encodes CASSPSEGRNEQYV. The chain combines TRBV5-6 with TRBJ2-7; weak D call: TRBD2 (5 bases). The germline V and J ends were trimmed by 4 bases and 5 bases, with 16 bases remaining between them. CDR1 and CDR2 from the germline V gene are SGHDT and YYEEEE. The CDR3 runs 14 residues.

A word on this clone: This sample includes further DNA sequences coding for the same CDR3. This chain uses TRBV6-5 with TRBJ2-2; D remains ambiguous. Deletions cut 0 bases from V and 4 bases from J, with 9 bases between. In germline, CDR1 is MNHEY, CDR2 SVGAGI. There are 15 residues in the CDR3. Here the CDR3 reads CASSYSTRFTGELFF. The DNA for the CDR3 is TGTGCCAGCAGTTACTCGACTCGATTCACCGGGGAGCTGTTTTTT.

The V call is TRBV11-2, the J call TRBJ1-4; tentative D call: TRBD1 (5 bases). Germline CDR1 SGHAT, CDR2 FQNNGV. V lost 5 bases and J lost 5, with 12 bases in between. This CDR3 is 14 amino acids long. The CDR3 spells CASSRGGDNEKLFF. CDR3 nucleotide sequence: TGTGCCAGCAGCCGCGGGGGGGACAATGAAAAACTGTTTTTT.

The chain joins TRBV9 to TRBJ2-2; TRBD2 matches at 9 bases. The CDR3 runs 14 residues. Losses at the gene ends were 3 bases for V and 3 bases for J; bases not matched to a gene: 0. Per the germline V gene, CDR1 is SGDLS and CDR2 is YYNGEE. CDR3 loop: CASSASGDTGELFF. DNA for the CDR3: TGTGCCAGCAGCGCTAGCGGGGACACCGGGGAGCTGTTTTTT.

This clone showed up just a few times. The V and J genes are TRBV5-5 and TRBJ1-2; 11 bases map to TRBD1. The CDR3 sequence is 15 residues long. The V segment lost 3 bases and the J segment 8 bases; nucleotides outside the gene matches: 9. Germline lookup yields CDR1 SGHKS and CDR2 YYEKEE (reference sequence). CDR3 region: CASSSAGTGGVGYTF. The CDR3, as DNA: TGTGCCAGCAGCTCGGCCGGGACAGGGGGTGTCGGCTACACCTTC.

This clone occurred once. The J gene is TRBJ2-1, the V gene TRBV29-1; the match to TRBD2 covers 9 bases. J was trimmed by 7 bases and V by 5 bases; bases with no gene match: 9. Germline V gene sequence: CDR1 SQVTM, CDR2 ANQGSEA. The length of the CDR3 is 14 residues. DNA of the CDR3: TGCAGCGTTCCCTGGGCTAGCGGGAAGAATGAGCAGTTCTTC. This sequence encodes CSVPWASGKNEQFF.

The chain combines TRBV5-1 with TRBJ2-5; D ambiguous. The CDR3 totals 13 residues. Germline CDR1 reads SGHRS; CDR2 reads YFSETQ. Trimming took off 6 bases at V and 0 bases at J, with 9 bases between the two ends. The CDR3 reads CASTVLNQETQYF. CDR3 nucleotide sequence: TGCGCCAGCACCGTCCTTAACCAAGAGACCCAGTACTTC.

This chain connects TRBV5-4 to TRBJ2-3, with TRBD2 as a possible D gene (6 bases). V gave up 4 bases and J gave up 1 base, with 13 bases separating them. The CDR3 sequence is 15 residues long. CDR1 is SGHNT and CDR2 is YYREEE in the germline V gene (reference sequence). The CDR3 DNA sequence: TGTGCCAGCAGCCCCAGGAGCGGGCGCACAGATACGCAGTATTTT. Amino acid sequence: CASSPRSGRTDTQYF.

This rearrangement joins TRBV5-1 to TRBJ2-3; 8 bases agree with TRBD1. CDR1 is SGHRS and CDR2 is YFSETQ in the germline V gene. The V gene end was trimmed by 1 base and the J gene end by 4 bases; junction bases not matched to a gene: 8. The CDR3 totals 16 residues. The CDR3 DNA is TGCGCCAGCAGCTTGAGGGCAGGGGGCGCGGCAGATACGCAGTATTTT. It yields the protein CASSLRAGGAADTQYF.

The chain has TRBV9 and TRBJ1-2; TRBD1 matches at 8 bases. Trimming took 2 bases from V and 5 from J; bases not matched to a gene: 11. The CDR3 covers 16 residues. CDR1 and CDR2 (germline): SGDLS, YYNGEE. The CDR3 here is CASSVFNPGQAYGYTF. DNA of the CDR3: TGTGCCAGCAGCGTGTTTAACCCGGGACAGGCATATGGCTACACCTTC.

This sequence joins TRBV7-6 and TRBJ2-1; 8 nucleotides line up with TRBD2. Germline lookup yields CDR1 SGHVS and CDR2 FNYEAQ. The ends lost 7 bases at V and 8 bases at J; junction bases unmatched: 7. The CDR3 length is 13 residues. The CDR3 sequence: CASTPGLGYEQFF. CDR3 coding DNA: TGTGCCAGCACCCCGGGACTAGGTTATGAGCAGTTCTTC.

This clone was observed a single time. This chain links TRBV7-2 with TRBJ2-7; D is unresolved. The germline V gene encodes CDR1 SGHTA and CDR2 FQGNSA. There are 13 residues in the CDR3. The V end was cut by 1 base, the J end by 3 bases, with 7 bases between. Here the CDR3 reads CASSLEQRYEQYF. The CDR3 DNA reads TGTGCCAGCAGCTTAGAGCAACGCTACGAGCAGTACTTC. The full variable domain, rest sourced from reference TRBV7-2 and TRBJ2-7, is GAGVSQSPSNKVTEKGKDVELRCDPISGHTALYWYRQSLGQGLEFLIYFQGNSAPDKSGLPSDRFSAERTGGSVSTLTIQRTQQEDSAVYLCASSLEQRYEQYFGPGTRLTVT.

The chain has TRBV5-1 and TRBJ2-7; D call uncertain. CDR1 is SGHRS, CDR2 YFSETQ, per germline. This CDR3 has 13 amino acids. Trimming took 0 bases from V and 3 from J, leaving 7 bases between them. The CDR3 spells CASSLGSFYEQYF. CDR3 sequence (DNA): TGCGCCAGCAGCTTGGGTTCCTTCTACGAGCAGTACTTC.